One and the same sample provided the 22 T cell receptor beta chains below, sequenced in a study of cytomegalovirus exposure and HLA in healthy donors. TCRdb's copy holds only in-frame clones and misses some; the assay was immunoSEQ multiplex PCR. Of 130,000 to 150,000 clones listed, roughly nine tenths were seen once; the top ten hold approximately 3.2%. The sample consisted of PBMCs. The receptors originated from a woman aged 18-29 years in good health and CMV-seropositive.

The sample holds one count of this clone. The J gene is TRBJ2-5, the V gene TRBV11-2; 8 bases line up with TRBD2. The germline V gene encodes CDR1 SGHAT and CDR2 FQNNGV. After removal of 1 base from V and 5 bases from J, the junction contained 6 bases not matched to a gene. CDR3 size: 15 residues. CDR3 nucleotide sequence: TGTGCCAGCAGCTTAGTATTAGCGGGACGTGAGACCCAGTACTTC. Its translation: CASSLVLAGRETQYF.

The CDR3 protein is CASSLEVAQNEQFF. For the CDR3, the DNA is TGTGCCAGCAGCTTAGAAGTAGCTCAGAATGAGCAGTTCTTC. The genes are TRBV7-6 and TRBJ2-1; D remains ambiguous. In germline, CDR1 is SGHVS, CDR2 FNYEAQ. This CDR3 contains 14 residues. The V and J ends lost 1 base and 7 bases respectively, with 11 bases between them.

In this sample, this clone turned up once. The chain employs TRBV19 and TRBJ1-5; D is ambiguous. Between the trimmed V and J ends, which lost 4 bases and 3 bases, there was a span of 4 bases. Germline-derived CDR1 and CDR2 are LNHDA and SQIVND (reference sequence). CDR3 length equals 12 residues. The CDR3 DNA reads TGTGCCAGTAGTACCCTCAATCAGCCCCAGCATTTT. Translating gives CASSTLNQPQHF.

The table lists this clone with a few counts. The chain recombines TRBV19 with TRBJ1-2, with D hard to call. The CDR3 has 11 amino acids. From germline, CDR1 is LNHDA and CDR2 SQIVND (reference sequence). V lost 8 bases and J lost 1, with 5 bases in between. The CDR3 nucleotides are TGTGCCAGTCGAGATAACTATGGCTACACCTTC. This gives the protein CASRDNYGYTF. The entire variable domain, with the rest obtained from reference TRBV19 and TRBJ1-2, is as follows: DGGITQSPKYLFRKEGQNVTLSCEQNLNHDAMYWYRQDPGQGLRLIYYSQIVNDFQKGDIAEGYSVSREKKESFPLTVTSAQKNPTAFYLCASRDNYGYTFGSGTRLTVV.

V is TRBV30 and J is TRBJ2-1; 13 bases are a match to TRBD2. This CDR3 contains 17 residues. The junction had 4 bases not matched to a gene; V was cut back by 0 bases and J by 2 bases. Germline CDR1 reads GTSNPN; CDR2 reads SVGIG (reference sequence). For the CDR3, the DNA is TGTGCCTGGAGTGTACTCACTAGCGGGAGGGCCTACAATGAGCAGTTCTTC. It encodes CAWSVLTSGRAYNEQFF.

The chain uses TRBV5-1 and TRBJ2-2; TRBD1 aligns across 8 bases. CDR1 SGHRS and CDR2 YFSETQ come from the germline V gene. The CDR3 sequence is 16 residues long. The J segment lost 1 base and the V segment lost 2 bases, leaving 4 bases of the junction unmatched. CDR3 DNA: TGCGCCAGCAGCTTCCCAGGACAGGGGAACACCGGGGAGCTGTTTTTT. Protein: CASSFPGQGNTGELFF. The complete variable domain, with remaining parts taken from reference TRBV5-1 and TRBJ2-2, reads KAGVTQTPRYLIKTRGQQVTLSCSPISGHRSVSWYQQTPGQGLQFLFEYFSETQRNKGNFPGRFSGRQFSNSRSEMNVSTLELGDSALYLCASSFPGQGNTGELFFGEGSRLTVL.

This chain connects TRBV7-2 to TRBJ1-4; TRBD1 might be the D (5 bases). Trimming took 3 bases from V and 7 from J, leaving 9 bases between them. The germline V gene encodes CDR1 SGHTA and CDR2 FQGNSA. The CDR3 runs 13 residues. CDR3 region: CASSFGGFEKLFF. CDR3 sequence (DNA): TGTGCCAGCAGCTTTGGGGGGTTTGAAAAACTGTTTTTT.

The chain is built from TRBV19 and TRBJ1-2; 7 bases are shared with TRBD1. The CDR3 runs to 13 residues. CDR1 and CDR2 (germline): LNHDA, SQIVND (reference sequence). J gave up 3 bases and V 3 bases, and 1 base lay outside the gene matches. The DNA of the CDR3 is TGTGCCAGTAGTATCGGGACAGACTATGGCTACACCTTC. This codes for CASSIGTDYGYTF. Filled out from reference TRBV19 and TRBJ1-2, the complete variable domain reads DGGITQSPKYLFRKEGQNVTLSCEQNLNHDAMYWYRQDPGQGLRLIYYSQIVNDFQKGDIAEGYSVSREKKESFPLTVTSAQKNPTAFYLCASSIGTDYGYTFGSGTRLTVV.

The CDR3 nucleotides are TGTGCCAGTAGGGGGACTAGCGGGAGAGGATCTTACGAGCAGTACTTC. Protein: CASRGTSGRGSYEQYF. The genes are TRBV19 and TRBJ2-7; 14 nucleotides line up with TRBD2. Germline CDR1 and CDR2: LNHDA and SQIVND (reference sequence). V shed 6 bases and J 4 bases; nucleotides not matched to a gene: 8. This CDR3 has 16 residues.

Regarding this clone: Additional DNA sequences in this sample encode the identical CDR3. The CDR3 region has the DNA TGTGCCAGCAGCTCCGGACTAGCAGACGAGCAGTACTTC. It encodes CASSSGLADEQYF. The V and J genes are TRBV11-2 and TRBJ2-7, with 8 bases identical to TRBD2. V shed 4 bases and J 5 bases; nucleotides not matched to a gene: 4. This CDR3 region has 13 residues. In germline, CDR1 is SGHAT, CDR2 FQNNGV. Complete variable domain (other parts from reference TRBV11-2 and TRBJ2-7): EAGVAQSPRYKIIEKRQSVAFWCNPISGHATLYWYQQILGQGPKLLIQFQNNGVVDDSQLPKDRFSAERLKGVDSTLKIQPAKLEDSAVYLCASSSGLADEQYFGPGTRLTVT.

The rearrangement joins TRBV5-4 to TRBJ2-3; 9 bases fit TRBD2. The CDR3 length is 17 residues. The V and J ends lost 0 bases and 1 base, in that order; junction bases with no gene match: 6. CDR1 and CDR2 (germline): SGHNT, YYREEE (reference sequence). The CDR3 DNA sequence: TGTGCCAGCAGCTTGGTGGGGAGGACTAGCGGCACAGATACGCAGTATTTT. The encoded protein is CASSLVGRTSGTDTQYF.

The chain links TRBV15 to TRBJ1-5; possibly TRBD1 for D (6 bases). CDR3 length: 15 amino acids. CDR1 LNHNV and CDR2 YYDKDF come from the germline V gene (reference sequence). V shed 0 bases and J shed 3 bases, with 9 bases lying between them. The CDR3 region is CATSREGQPNQPQHF. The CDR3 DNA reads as TGTGCCACCAGCAGAGAAGGACAGCCCAATCAGCCCCAGCATTTT.

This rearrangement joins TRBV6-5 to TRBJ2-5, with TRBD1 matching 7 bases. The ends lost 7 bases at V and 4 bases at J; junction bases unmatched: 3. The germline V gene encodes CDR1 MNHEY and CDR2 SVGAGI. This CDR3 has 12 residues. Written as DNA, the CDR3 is TGTGCCAGCACACAGGGGACAGAGACCCAGTACTTC. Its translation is CASTQGTETQYF.

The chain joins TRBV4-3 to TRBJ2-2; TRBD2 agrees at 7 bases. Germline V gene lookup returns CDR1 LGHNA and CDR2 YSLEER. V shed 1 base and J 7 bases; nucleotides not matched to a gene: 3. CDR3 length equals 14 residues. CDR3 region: CASSQVGGIGELFF. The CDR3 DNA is TGCGCCAGCAGCCAAGTGGGGGGGATCGGGGAGCTGTTTTTT.

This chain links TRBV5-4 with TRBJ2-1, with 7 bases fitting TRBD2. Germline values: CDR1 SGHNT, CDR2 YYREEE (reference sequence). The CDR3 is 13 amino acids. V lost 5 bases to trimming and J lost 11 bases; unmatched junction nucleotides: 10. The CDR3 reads CASRSTGTTKQFF. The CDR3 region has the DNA TGTGCCAGCAGATCTACCGGGACTACAAAGCAGTTCTTC.

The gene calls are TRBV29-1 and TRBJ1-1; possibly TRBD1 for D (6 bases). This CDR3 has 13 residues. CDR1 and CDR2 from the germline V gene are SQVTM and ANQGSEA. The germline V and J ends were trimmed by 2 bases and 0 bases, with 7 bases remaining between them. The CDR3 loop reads CSVETGLNTEAFF. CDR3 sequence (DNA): TGCAGCGTTGAAACAGGGCTGAACACTGAAGCTTTCTTT.

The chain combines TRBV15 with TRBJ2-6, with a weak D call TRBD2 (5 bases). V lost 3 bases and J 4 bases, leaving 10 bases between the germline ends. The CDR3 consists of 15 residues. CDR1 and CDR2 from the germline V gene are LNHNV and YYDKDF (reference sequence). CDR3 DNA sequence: TGTGCCACCAGCAGCGGACTCCCCGGGGCCAACGTCCTGACTTTC. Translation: CATSSGLPGANVLTF.

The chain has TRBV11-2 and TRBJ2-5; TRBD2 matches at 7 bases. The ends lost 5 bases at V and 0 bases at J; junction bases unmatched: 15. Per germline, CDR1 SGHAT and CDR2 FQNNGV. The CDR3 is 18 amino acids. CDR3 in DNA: TGTGCCAGCAGCCCTGTCGGAGCGGGACGAGAGTACCAAGAGACCCAGTACTTC. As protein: CASSPVGAGREYQETQYF.

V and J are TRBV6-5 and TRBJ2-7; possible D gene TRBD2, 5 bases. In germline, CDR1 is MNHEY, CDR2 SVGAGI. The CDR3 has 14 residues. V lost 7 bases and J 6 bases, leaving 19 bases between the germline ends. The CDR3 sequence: CASKVGEGPFEQYF. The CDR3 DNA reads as TGTGCCAGCAAGGTTGGTGAGGGCCCGTTCGAGCAGTACTTC.

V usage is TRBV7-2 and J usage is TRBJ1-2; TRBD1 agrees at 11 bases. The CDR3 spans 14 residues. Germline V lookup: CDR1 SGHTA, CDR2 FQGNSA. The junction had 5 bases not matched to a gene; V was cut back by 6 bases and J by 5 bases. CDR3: CASSPGQGDYGYTF. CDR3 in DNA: TGTGCCAGCAGTCCGGGACAGGGGGATTATGGCTACACCTTC.

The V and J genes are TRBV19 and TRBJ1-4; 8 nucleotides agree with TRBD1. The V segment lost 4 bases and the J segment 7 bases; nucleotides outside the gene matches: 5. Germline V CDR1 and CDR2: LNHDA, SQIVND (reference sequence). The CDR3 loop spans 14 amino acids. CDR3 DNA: TGTGCCAGTAGTAGACAGGGGCGAAGTGAAAAACTGTTTTTT. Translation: CASSRQGRSEKLFF.

This CDR3 reads CASSDRTRQYF. CDR3 nucleotides: TGTGCCAGCAGTGATCGAACTAGGCAGTACTTC. This rearrangement joins TRBV2 to TRBJ2-5; D is possibly TRBD2 (5 bases). V was trimmed by 3 bases and J by 11 bases, leaving 10 bases between them. Germline CDR1 is SNHLY and CDR2 is FYNNEI. The CDR3 is 11 residues long.